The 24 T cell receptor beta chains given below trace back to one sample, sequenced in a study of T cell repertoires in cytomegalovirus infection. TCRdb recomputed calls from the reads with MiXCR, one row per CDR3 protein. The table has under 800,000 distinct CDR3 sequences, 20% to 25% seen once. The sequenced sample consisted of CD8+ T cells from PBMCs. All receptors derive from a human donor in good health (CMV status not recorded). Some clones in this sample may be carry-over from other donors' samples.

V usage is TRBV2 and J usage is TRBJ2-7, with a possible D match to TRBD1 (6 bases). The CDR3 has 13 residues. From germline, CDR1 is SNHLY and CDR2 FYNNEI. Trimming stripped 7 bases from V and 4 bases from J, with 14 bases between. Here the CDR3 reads CASTGTFSYEQYF. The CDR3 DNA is TGTGCCAGCACCGGGACATTCTCTTACGAGCAGTACTTC.

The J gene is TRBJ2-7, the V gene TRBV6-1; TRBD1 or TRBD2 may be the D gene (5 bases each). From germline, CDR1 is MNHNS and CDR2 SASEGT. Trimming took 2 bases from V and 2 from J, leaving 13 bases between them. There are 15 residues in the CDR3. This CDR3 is CASSESGTAAYEQYV. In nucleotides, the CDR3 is TGTGCCAGCAGTGAATCCGGGACCGCAGCCTACGAGCAGTACGTC.

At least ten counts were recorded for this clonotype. CDR3 region: CASSSSLLGGQPGELFF. CDR3 nucleotides: TGTGCCAGCAGCTCCTCCCTCCTGGGGGGGCAACCCGGGGAGCTGTTTTTT. V usage is TRBV7-6 and J usage is TRBJ2-2; D possibly corresponds to TRBD2 (7 bases). V was pared by 4 bases and J by 6 bases, with 21 bases between. This CDR3 is built from 17 residues. Germline lookup yields CDR1 SGHVS and CDR2 FNYEAQ.

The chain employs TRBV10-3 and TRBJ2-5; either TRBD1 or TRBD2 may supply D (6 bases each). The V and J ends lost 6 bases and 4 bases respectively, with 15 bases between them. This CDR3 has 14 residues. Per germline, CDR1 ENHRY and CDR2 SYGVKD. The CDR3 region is CAIRPGWGAETQYF. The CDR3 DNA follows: TGTGCCATCAGGCCGGGATGGGGGGCAGAGACCCAGTACTTC.

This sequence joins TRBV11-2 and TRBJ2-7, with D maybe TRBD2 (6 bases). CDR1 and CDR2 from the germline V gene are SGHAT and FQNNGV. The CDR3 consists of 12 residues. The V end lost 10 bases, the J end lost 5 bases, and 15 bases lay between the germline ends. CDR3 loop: CAIRDWSHEQYF. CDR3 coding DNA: TGTGCCATCCGGGACTGGTCCCACGAGCAGTACTTC.

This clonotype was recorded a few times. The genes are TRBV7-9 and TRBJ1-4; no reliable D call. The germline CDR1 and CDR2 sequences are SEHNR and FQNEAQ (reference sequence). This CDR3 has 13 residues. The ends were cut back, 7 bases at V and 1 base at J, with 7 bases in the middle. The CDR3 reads CASKPETNEKLFF. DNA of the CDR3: TGTGCCAGCAAGCCTGAAACTAATGAAAAACTGTTTTTT.

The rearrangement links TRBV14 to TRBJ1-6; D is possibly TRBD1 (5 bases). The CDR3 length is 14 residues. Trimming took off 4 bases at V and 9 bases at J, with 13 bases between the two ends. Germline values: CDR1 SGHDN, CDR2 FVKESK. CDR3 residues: CASSPRGQGSPLHF. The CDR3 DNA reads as TGTGCCAGCAGCCCCCGTGGGCAGGGTTCACCCCTCCACTTT. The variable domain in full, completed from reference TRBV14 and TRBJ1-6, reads EAGVTQFPSHSVIEKGQTVTLRCDPISGHDNLYWYRRVMGKEIKFLLHFVKESKQDESGMPNNRFLAERTGGTYSTLKVQPAELEDSGVYFCASSPRGQGSPLHFGNGTRLTVT.

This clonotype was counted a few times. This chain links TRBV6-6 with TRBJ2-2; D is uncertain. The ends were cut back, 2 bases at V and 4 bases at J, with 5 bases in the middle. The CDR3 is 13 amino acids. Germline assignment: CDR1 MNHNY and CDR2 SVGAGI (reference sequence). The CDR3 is CASSYLVTGELFF. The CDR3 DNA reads TGTGCCAGCAGTTACCTTGTCACCGGGGAGCTGTTTTTT.

The CDR3 sequence is CASSRWTGDPYEQYF. In nucleotides, the CDR3 is TGCGCCAGCAGCCGGTGGACAGGGGACCCCTACGAGCAGTACTTC. This chain connects TRBV4-1 to TRBJ2-7, with 9 bases matching TRBD1. There are 15 residues in the CDR3. Looked up from germline, CDR1 is MGHRA and CDR2 is YSYEKL. V lost 4 bases to trimming and J lost 2 bases; unmatched junction nucleotides: 6.

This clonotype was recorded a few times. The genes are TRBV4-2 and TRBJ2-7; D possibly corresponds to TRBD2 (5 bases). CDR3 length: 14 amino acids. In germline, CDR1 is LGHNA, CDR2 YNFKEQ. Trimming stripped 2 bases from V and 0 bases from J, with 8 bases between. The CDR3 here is CASSQTRDSYEQYV. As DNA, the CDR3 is TGTGCCAGCAGCCAAACGAGGGACTCCTACGAGCAGTACGTC.

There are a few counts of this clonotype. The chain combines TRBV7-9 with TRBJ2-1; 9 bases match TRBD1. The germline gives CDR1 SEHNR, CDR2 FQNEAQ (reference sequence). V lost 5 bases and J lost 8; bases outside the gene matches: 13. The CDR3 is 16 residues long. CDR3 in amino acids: CASSKDRGMRHYEQFF. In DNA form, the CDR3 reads TGTGCCAGCAGCAAAGACAGGGGGATGAGACATTATGAGCAGTTCTTC.

The CDR3 loop is CASSPRSLREPNSPLHF. In DNA, the CDR3 is TGTGCCAGCAGTCCACGTAGCCTAAGGGAACCTAATTCACCCCTCCACTTT. The chain couples TRBV12-3 or TRBV12-4 to TRBJ1-6; D uncertain. V was clipped by 5 bases and J by 6 bases, with 20 bases between them. The length of the CDR3 is 17 residues.

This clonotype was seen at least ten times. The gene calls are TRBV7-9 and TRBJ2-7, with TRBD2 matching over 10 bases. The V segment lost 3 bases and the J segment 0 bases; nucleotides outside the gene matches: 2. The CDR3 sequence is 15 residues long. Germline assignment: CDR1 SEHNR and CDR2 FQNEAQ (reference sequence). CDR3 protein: CASSFSGGSSYEQYF. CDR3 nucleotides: TGTGCCAGCAGCTTTAGCGGGGGGTCCTCCTACGAGCAGTACTTC.

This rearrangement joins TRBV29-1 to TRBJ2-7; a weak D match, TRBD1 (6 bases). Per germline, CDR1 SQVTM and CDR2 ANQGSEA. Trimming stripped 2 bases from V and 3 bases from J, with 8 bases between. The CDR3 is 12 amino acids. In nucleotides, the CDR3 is TGCAGCGTTGAACTAGGGGGCTACGAGCAGTACTTC. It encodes CSVELGGYEQYF.

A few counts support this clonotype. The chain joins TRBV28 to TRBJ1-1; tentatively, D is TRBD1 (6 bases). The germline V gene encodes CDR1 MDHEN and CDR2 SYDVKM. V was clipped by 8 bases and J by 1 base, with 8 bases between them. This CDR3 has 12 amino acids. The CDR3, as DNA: TGTGCCAGCCAGGGGAGGAACACTGAAGCTTTCTTT. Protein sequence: CASQGRNTEAFF.

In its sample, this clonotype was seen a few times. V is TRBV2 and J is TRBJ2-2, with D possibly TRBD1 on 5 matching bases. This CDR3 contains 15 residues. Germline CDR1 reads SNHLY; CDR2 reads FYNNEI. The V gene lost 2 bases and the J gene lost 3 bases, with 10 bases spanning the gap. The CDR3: CASSEPTAYTGELFF. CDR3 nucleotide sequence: TGTGCCAGCAGTGAACCGACAGCTTACACCGGGGAGCTGTTTTTT.

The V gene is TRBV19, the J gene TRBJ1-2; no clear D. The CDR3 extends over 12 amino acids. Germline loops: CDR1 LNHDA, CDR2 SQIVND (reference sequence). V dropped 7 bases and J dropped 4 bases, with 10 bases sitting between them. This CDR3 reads CASIGLGYGYTF. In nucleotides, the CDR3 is TGTGCCAGTATTGGCCTAGGCTATGGCTACACCTTC.

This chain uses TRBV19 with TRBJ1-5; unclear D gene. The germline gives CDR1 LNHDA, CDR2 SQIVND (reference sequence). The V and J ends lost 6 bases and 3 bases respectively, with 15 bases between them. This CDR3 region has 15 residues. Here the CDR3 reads CASSPVGDDNQPQHF. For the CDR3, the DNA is TGTGCCAGTAGCCCAGTCGGGGATGACAATCAGCCCCAGCATTTT.

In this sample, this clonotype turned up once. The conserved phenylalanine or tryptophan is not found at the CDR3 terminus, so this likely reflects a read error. CDR3 amino acids: CASSGPGQGEQFI. The CDR3 coding sequence is TGTGCCAGCAGCGGGCCTGGACAGGGCGAGCAGTTCATC. V is TRBV11-3 and J is TRBJ2-1, with 8 nucleotides matching TRBD1. Germline values: CDR1 SGHNT, CDR2 YENEEA. The CDR3 covers 13 residues. Trimming cost V 5 bases and J 10 bases; bases outside gene matches: 7.

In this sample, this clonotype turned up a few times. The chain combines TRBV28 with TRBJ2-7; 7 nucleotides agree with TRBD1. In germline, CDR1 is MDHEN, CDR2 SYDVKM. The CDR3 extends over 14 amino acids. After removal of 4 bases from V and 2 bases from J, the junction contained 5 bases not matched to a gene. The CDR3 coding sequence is TGTGCCAGCAGTTCCTACAGGGGCCCCTACGAGCAGTACGTC. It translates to CASSSYRGPYEQYV.

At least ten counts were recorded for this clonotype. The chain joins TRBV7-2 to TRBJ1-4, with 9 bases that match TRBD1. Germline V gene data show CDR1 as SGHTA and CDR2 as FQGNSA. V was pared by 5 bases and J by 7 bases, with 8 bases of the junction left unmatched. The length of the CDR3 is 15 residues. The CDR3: CASSVLGQGGEKLFF. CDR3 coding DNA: TGTGCCAGCAGCGTACTGGGACAGGGAGGTGAAAAACTGTTTTTT.

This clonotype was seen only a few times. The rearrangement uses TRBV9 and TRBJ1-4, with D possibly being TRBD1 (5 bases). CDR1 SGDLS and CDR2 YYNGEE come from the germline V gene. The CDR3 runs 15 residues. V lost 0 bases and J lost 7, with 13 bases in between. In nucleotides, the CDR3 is TGTGCCAGCAGCGTAGGGGGTTCTGGGACTGAAAAACTGTTTTTT. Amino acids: CASSVGGSGTEKLFF.

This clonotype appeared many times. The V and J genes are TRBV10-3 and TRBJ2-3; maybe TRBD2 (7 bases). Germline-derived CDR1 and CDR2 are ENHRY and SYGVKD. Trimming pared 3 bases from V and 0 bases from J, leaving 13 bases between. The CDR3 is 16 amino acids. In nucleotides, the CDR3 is TGTGCCATCAGTGAAGGACGGGGGGCTAGCACAGATACGCAGTATTTT. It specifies CAISEGRGASTDTQYF.

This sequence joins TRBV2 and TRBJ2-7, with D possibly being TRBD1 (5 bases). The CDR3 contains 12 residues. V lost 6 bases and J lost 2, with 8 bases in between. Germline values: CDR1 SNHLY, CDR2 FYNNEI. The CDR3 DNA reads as TGTGCCAGCAGGGGGCCGGCCTACGAGCAGTACTTC. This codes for CASRGPAYEQYF.